The rows below give T cell receptor beta chains drawn from one sample of a study of blood T cell repertoires in COVID-19. TCRdb's table, derived via immunoSEQ multiplex PCR, lists solely in-frame clones and lacks some. The data contain about 180,000 clones, roughly 87% of them singletons. The sequenced sample was PBMCs or T cells enriched from blood (not recorded which). The receptors stem from a human donor with acute COVID-19. The donor label of this sample is uncertain. The CDR3 runs from the conserved cysteine through the conserved F or W. A D gene is named only where the DNA matches it firmly. Only part of the rows carry a size: once, few, many, or a class if the clone is expanded.

v_call	j_call	clone_size	d_call	cdr3_nt	cdr3_aa
TRBV30	TRBJ2-7	.	TRBD2	TGTGCCTGGAGCAGGACTAGCGGGGGGCCCGACTCCTACGAGCAGTACTTC	CAWSRTSGGPDSYEQYF
TRBV12-3/TRBV12-4	TRBJ1-2	.	.	TGTGCCAGCGGGGCCCTAGTCGGGGGCTACACCTTC	CASGALVGGYTF
TRBV11-3	TRBJ2-7	.	TRBD1	TGTGCCAGCAGCTCCGGGACAGGGTATGACGAGCAGTACTTC	CASSSGTGYDEQYF
TRBV5-4	TRBJ2-1	.	.	TGTGCCAGCAGCTCTCCAGAGCAGGGGCTTCTCTACAATGAGCAGTTCTTC	CASSSPEQGLLYNEQFF
TRBV7-2	TRBJ1-1	.	.	TGTGCCAGCAGCCCAAACGCAGGGGTCGCTGAAGCTTTCTTT	CASSPNAGVAEAFF
TRBV7-2	TRBJ1-2	.	.	TGTGCCAGCAGCCCTCGCGGGACCTATGGCTACACCTTC	CASSPRGTYGYTF
TRBV5-4	TRBJ1-2	.	TRBD1	TGTGCCAGCAGCTTACAGGGGGCGGATGGCTACACCTTC	CASSLQGADGYTF
TRBV18	TRBJ1-2	few	TRBD1	TGTGCCAGCTCACCAGACAGGGACTATGGCTACACCTTC	CASSPDRDYGYTF
TRBV4-1	TRBJ1-4	.	.	TGCGCCAGCCGCACAGACAATAGTAATGAAAAACTGTTTTTT	CASRTDNSNEKLFF
TRBV27	TRBJ2-3	.	TRBD2	TGTGCCAGCAGTTTATCAGTGGGGGGGAGCACAGATACGCAGTATTTT	CASSLSVGGSTDTQYF
TRBV11-1	TRBJ2-7	.	.	TGTGCCAGCAGCTTAAGACGGGATACCTACGAGCAGTACTTC	CASSLRRDTYEQYF
TRBV5-4	TRBJ2-3	.	TRBD2	TGTGCCAGCAGCTTGGGACTAGCGGGGATAGATACGCAGTATTTT	CASSLGLAGIDTQYF
TRBV27	TRBJ1-2	.	TRBD1	TGTGCCAGCAGTCCCACAGGGGGCCGGGGCTACACCTTC	CASSPTGGRGYTF
TRBV19	TRBJ1-2	few	.	TGTGCCAGTATTGCCCCGGGTGGTGACTATGGCTACACCTTC	CASIAPGGDYGYTF
TRBV27	TRBJ1-1	.	TRBD1	TGTGCCAGCAGTCCCACAGGGGGTGGGGTGAACACTGAAGCTTTCTTT	CASSPTGGGVNTEAFF
TRBV11-2	TRBJ2-2	.	TRBD2	TGTGCCAGCAGCTCTAAAGCGGGGGGTTCCGGGGAGCTGTTTTTT	CASSSKAGGSGELFF
TRBV9	TRBJ2-7	.	TRBD2	TGTGCCAGCAGCGTATACCCTAGCGGGGGTTACGAGCAGTACTTC	CASSVYPSGGYEQYF
TRBV4-2	TRBJ2-5	.	TRBD2	TGTGCCAGCAGCCGAAAACTAGCGGAAGAGACCCAGTACTTC	CASSRKLAEETQYF
TRBV5-5	TRBJ2-3	.	.	TGTGCCAGCAGCTTGTTTCCAGGGCAGACAGATACGCAGTATTTT	CASSLFPGQTDTQYF
TRBV6-1	TRBJ2-7	.	.	TGTGCCAGCAGTGAAGGGCCGATTCTCTACGAGCAGTACTTC	CASSEGPILYEQYF
TRBV7-3	TRBJ2-1	.	.	TGTGCCAGCAGCTTAGCAGGGGGGAATGAGCAGTTCTTC	CASSLAGGNEQFF
TRBV9	TRBJ1-1	once	TRBD1	TGTGCCAGCAGCCCAAGCCTCCGACAGGGGGCTACAATAAGGAACACTGAAGCTTTCTTT	CASSPSLRQGATIRNTEAFF
TRBV2	TRBJ1-1	.	TRBD1	TGTGCCAGCGACAGGGGGGGCACTGAAGCTTTCTTT	CASDRGGTEAFF
TRBV7-9	TRBJ1-5	few	TRBD1	TGTGCCAGCAGCCACGGCCCGGGACAGGGGGCCGGGTTTCAGCCCCAGCATTTT	CASSHGPGQGAGFQPQHF
TRBV12-5	TRBJ1-5	.	.	TGTGCTAGTGGTTTTAGCACCAATCAGCCCCAGCATTTT	CASGFSTNQPQHF
TRBV5-1	TRBJ1-2	.	TRBD1	TGCGCCAGCAGCTTGGATGGGACAGCTCTCTACACCTTC	CASSLDGTALYTF
TRBV9	TRBJ2-3	.	.	TGTGCCAGCAGCGTAGCGACAGCCACAGATACGCAGTATTTT	CASSVATATDTQYF
TRBV5-1	TRBJ1-1	many	.	TGCGCCAGCAGCTTGGCAGAGGGGACACTGAACACTGAAGCTTTCTTT	CASSLAEGTLNTEAFF
TRBV30	TRBJ1-2	.	.	TGTGCCTGGAGTGACAGGGTAGTCTATGGCTACACCTTC	CAWSDRVVYGYTF
TRBV5-1	TRBJ2-5	.	TRBD2	TGCGCCAGCAGCTTCGGGACTAGCAAATCCCAAGAGACCCAGTACTTC	CASSFGTSKSQETQYF
TRBV6-4	TRBJ2-1	.	.	TGTGCCAGCAGTGACCGGGACAACAATGAGCAGTTCTTC	CASSDRDNNEQFF
TRBV4-3	TRBJ2-2	.	.	TGCGCCAGCAGCCAACGGGAGAGCACCGGGGAGCTGTTTTTT	CASSQRESTGELFF
TRBV2	TRBJ2-2	.	TRBD1	TGTGCCAGCAGTGTAGACAGGGGAGAAGCCGGGGAGCTGTTTTTT	CASSVDRGEAGELFF
TRBV9	TRBJ1-1	.	TRBD1	TGTGCCAGCAGCGTAGGGGAGACAGGGGGGGCTGAAGCTTTCTTT	CASSVGETGGAEAFF
TRBV19	TRBJ2-7	.	TRBD2	TGTGCCAGTAGCACGTCCGCGGGAGCCTCCTACGAGCAGTACTTC	CASSTSAGASYEQYF
TRBV11-1	TRBJ1-1	.	.	TGTGCCAGCAGCTTCGGACAGTTTGAAGCTTTCTTT	CASSFGQFEAFF
TRBV5-1	TRBJ1-2	.	.	TGCGCCAGCAGCCCAGGAGGCGCGGGGTATGGCTACACCTTC	CASSPGGAGYGYTF
TRBV7-7	TRBJ2-2	.	TRBD2	TGTGCCAGCAGTCAAGCGGGGGCAAACACCGGGGAGCTGTTTTTT	CASSQAGANTGELFF
TRBV3-1/TRBV3-2	TRBJ1-2	.	.	TGTGCCAGCAGGGGAACAGGGTTTGGCTATGGCTACACCTTC	CASRGTGFGYGYTF
TRBV27	TRBJ1-5	.	TRBD1	TGTGCCAGCCGTTACAGGGGGCTCGAGGATCAGCCCCAGCATTTT	CASRYRGLEDQPQHF
TRBV10-3	TRBJ1-3	.	.	TGTGCCATCAGTGAACTGGGGGCTGCTGGAAACACCATATATTTT	CAISELGAAGNTIYF
TRBV6-4	TRBJ2-3	.	.	TGTGCCAGCACCCCGAGTTCTAGCACAGATACGCAGTATTTT	CASTPSSSTDTQYF
TRBV2	TRBJ1-1	.	.	TGTGCCAGCAGTGTGGGGTGGGGCGCTGAAGCTTTCTTT	CASSVGWGAEAFF
TRBV7-9	TRBJ2-3	.	TRBD2	TGTGCCAGCAGCGAGGGACTAGCGGTCACAGATACGCAGTATTTT	CASSEGLAVTDTQYF
TRBV3-1/TRBV3-2	TRBJ2-5	.	TRBD2	TGTGCCAGCAGCCAGATTAGCGGGGGGGAAGAGACCCAGTACTTC	CASSQISGGEETQYF
TRBV13	TRBJ2-1	.	TRBD1	TGTGCCAGCAGCTTAATGGGACAGGGTTACAATGAGCAGTTCTTC	CASSLMGQGYNEQFF
TRBV2	TRBJ1-1	.	.	TGTGCCAGCAGTGAAAGAGCCCAGGACACTGAAGCTTTCTTT	CASSERAQDTEAFF
TRBV30	TRBJ2-7	.	.	TGTGCCTGGAGTGTAGGCAGGGGCCACTACGAGCAGTACTTC	CAWSVGRGHYEQYF
TRBV18	TRBJ2-7	few	TRBD1	TGTGCCAGCTCACCACAGGACAGGGGGGACGAGCAGTACTTC	CASSPQDRGDEQYF
TRBV5-4	TRBJ1-2	.	TRBD1	TGTGCCAGCAGCGAACGACAGGGGGCCGACTATGGCTACACCTTC	CASSERQGADYGYTF
TRBV5-6	TRBJ1-5	.	.	TGTGCCAGCAGCCACAGGGTCAGCAATCAGCCCCAGCATTTT	CASSHRVSNQPQHF
TRBV7-3	TRBJ2-2	.	.	TGTGCCAGCAGCTTAAACTCAAACACCGGGGAGCTGTTTTTT	CASSLNSNTGELFF
TRBV28	TRBJ2-7	.	TRBD2	TGTGCCAGCAGCCCGCTGCTACTAGCGGGGTCCTACGAGCAGTACTTC	CASSPLLLAGSYEQYF
TRBV27	TRBJ1-6	.	.	TGTGCCAGCAGTCTGGGGCCGTATTCACCCCTCCACTTT	CASSLGPYSPLHF
TRBV29-1	TRBJ2-7	.	TRBD1	TGCAGCGTTGGACAGGGATCATACGAGCAGTACTTC	CSVGQGSYEQYF